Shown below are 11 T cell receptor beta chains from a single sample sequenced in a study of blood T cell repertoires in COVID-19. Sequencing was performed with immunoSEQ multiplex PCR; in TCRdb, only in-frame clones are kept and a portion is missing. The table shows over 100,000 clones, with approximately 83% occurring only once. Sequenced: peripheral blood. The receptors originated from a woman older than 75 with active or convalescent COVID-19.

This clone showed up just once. The CDR3 bases are TGTGCCAGCATCAAAGGTGGGCAGAAGGGGTCAGATACGCAGTATTTT. It translates to CASIKGGQKGSDTQYF. The chain combines TRBV6-6 with TRBJ2-3, with D maybe TRBD1 (5 bases). The V end was cut by 7 bases, the J end by 4 bases, with 21 bases between. CDR1 and CDR2 from the germline V gene are MNHNY and SVGAGI (reference sequence). The CDR3 is 16 residues long.

The CDR3 DNA sequence: TGTGCCAGCAGGACGGCAGGCGACTACAATGAGCAGTTCTTC. Translation: CASRTAGDYNEQFF. The chain joins TRBV6-5 to TRBJ2-1; D call uncertain. Trimming removed 6 bases at V and 3 bases at J, with 12 bases between. The V gene's germline CDR1 is MNHEY and CDR2 SVGAGI. The CDR3 length is 14 residues.

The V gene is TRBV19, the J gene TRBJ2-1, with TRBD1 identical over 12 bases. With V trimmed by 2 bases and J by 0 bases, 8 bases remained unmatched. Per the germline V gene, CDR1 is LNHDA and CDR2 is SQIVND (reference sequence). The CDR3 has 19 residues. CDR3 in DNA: TGTGCCAGTAGTATACGGGGACAGGGGGCGATCAGCTCCTACAATGAGCAGTTCTTC. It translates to CASSIRGQGAISSYNEQFF.

The CDR3: CASSSHYSYNEQFF. In DNA, the CDR3 is TGTGCCAGCAGTTCACATTACTCCTACAATGAGCAGTTCTTC. The chain is built from TRBV28 and TRBJ2-1, with unresolved D. Between the trimmed V and J ends, which lost 4 bases and 0 bases, there was a span of 7 bases. This CDR3 is built from 14 residues. The germline gives CDR1 MDHEN, CDR2 SYDVKM. The full variable domain, in which reference TRBV28 and TRBJ2-1 provide the parts outside the CDR3, is DVKVTQSSRYLVKRTGEKVFLECVQDMDHENMFWYRQDPGLGLRLIYFSYDVKMKEKGDIPEGYSVSREKKERFSLILESASTNQTSMYLCASSSHYSYNEQFFGPGTRLTVL.

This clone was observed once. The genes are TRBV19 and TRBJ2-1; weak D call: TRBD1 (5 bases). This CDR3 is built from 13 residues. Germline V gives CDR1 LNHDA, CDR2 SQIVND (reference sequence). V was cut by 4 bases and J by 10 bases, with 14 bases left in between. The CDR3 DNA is TGTGCCAGTAGTACACACGACACAGGAGAGCAGTTCTTC. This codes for CASSTHDTGEQFF.

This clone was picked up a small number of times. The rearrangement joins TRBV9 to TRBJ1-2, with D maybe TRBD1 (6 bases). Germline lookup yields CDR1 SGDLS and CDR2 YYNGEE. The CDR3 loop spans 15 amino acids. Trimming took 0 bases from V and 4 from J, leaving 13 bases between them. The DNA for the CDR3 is TGTGCCAGCAGCGTAGCAACTACAGGGCCCTATGGCTACACCTTC. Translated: CASSVATTGPYGYTF.

In DNA, the CDR3 is TGTGCAAGTCGCTTAGCGCGGAGGGCTGGCGGGGGAACAGATACGCAGTATTTT. Translation: CASRLARRAGGGTDTQYF. The V and J genes are TRBV12-2 and TRBJ2-3; the DNA was not compared with TRBD2, the D call given in the table. TRBV12-2 is termed a pseudogene. The CDR3 contains 18 residues.

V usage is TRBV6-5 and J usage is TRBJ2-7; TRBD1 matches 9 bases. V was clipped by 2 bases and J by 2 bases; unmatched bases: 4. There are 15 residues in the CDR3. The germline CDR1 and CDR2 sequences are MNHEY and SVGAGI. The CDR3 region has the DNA TGTGCCAGCAGTTACGCGGGACAGGGTCCCTACGAGCAGTACTTC. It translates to CASSYAGQGPYEQYF.

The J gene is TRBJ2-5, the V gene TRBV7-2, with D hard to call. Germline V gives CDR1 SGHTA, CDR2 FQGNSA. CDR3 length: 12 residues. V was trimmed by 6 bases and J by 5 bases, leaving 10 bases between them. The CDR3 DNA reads TGTGCCAGCAGTCGTCCCCTGGAGACCCAGTACTTC. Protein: CASSRPLETQYF.

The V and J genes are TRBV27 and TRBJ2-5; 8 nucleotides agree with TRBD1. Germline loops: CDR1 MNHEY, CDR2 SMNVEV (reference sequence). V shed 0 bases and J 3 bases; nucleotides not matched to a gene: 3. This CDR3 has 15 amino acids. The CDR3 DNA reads TGTGCCAGCAGTTTATCCAACAGGGGGGAAGAGACCCAGTACTTC. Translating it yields CASSLSNRGEETQYF.

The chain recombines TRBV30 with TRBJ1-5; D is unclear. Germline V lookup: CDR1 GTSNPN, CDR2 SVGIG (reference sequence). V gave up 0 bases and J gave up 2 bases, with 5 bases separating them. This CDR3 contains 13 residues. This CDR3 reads CAWSVQGNQPQHF. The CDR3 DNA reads TGTGCCTGGAGTGTACAAGGCAATCAGCCCCAGCATTTT.